What follows are 5 T cell receptor beta chains derived from one specimen sequenced in a study of T cell responses to AZD1222 COVID-19 vaccine. TCRdb keeps only in-frame clones here, not all; method: immunoSEQ multiplex PCR. The table has around 190,000 clones, under 95% seen once. The sequencing used peripheral blood, collected 28 days after the second AZD1222 dose. All receptors derive from an adult who received the AZD1222 COVID-19 vaccine.

The chain employs TRBV29-1 and TRBJ2-7; TRBD2 might be the D (6 bases). Germline V gene sequence: CDR1 SQVTM, CDR2 ANQGSEA. The CDR3 length is 15 residues. The V end lost 1 base, the J end lost 1 base, and 14 bases lay between the germline ends. Here the CDR3 DNA reads TGCAGCGTTGAAGGGCCGGGACTCGCTTCCTACGAGCAGTACTTC. It specifies CSVEGPGLASYEQYF.

The rearrangement links TRBV5-4 to TRBJ2-7; D may be TRBD1 (5 bases). Trimming left V 2 bases short and J 0 bases short, with 12 bases between. This CDR3 region has 15 residues. Germline V CDR1 and CDR2: SGHNT, YYREEE (reference sequence). The CDR3 coding sequence is TGTGCCAGCAGCTTCACAGGCGCATACTCCTACGAGCAGTACTTC. This codes for CASSFTGAYSYEQYF.

This chain links TRBV7-9 with TRBJ2-1; TRBD2 matches at 7 bases. CDR1 is SEHNR, CDR2 FQNEAQ, per germline (reference sequence). V shed 5 bases, J shed 0 bases, and the junction held 10 bases outside the gene matches. The CDR3 covers 17 residues. The CDR3 here is CASSPLEAGRSYNEQFF. In DNA form, the CDR3 reads TGTGCCAGCAGCCCCCTTGAAGCGGGGCGCTCCTACAATGAGCAGTTCTTC. Full variable domain (outside the CDR3, taken from reference TRBV7-9 and TRBJ2-1): DTGVSQNPRHKITKRGQNVTFRCDPISEHNRLYWYRQTLGQGPEFLTYFQNEAQLEKSRLLSDRFSAERPKGSFSTLEIQRTEQGDSAMYLCASSPLEAGRSYNEQFFGPGTRLTVL.

Here the CDR3 reads CASSVDQGRSYGYTF. The CDR3, as DNA: TGTGCCAGCAGCGTAGATCAGGGGAGGAGCTATGGCTACACCTTC. The J gene is TRBJ1-2, the V gene TRBV9; tentatively, D is TRBD1 (6 bases). The length of the CDR3 is 15 residues. CDR1 and CDR2 from the germline V gene are SGDLS and YYNGEE. Trimming took off 0 bases at V and 4 bases at J, with 13 bases between the two ends.

This clone was detected ten times or more. The CDR3 protein is CASSDRVRSGELFF. CDR3 in DNA: TGTGCCAGCAGTGACAGGGTTAGGTCCGGGGAGCTGTTTTTT. The chain links TRBV6-1 to TRBJ2-2; TRBD1 is a possible D gene (5 bases). CDR1 is MNHNS, CDR2 SASEGT, per germline. The CDR3 loop spans 14 amino acids. Trimming pared 3 bases from V and 6 bases from J, leaving 11 bases between.